Described below is a single TCR beta chain sequence and its context. The antigen remains unidentified. The sample belongs to a study of Ad26.COV2.S vaccination and SARS-CoV-2 variants. Study context: Of the COV1001 trial arms, the Ad26.COV2.S arm included the donor.

CDR1 and CDR2 from the germline V gene are SGHRS and YFSETQ. This CDR3 region has 17 residues. Deletions cut 0 bases from V and 5 bases from J, with 18 bases between. Treatment given: around 19 received Ad26.COV2.S at low or high dose, single or two shots; about five received placebo; per-sample allocation not given. Following the first vaccine or placebo injection, samples were taken on day 63. General study findings and limits: Compared with placebo recipients, vaccine recipients had higher spike-specific TCR breadth.

Sequenced by immunoSEQ multiplex PCR; TCRdb stores in-frame clones only, minus some. This table has roughly 380,000 clones, roughly 88% appearing once. This clonotype was obtained from a person between 18 and 65 years old who received the Ad26.COV2.S COVID-19 vaccine or a placebo. V gene TRBV5-1 combines with J gene TRBJ2-1, with D perhaps TRBD2 (7 bases). Sequenced material: peripheral blood, taken in a trial of Ad26.COV2.S vaccine versus placebo. This chain's CDR3 is CASSLDSGGATNNEQFF. For the CDR3, the DNA is TGCGCCAGCAGCTTGGATAGTGGGGGGGCAACTAACAATGAGCAGTTCTTC. Looking up the rest from reference TRBV5-1 and TRBJ2-1 gives the full variable domain: KAGVTQTPRYLIKTRGQQVTLSCSPISGHRSVSWYQQTPGQGLQFLFEYFSETQRNKGNFPGRFSGRQFSNSRSEMNVSTLELGDSALYLCASSLDSGGATNNEQFFGPGTRLTVL.